Below are 25 T cell receptor beta chains sequenced from a single sample in a study of CXCR3-negative and CXCR3-positive naive CD8 T cells. It was by 5' RACE with UMI labels that the TRB cDNA libraries were prepared. For each CDR3 protein, TCRdb gives one entry from its re-call of the 5' RACE reads, without DNA. The listing contains approximately 66,000 distinct CDR3 sequences. Sequencing was done on a sample of naive CXCR3- CD8+ T cells from blood. Subset indicated: CD45RO-CCR7+CD27+CD95- naive CD8+ T cells lacking CXCR3 (TNR3-). Receptors were obtained from a human donor in good health. Some clones in this sample may be carry-over from other donors' samples.

The chain carries TRBV12-3 or TRBV12-4 and TRBJ2-7; the TRBD1 assignment by TCRdb is unverifiable without DNA. The CDR3 extends over 16 amino acids. The CDR3 spells CASSLSPGTGRYEQYF.

The rearrangement uses TRBV28 and TRBJ2-7. Germline loops: CDR1 MDHEN, CDR2 SYDVKM. The CDR3 contains 13 residues. The CDR3 is CASSLWQAYEQYF.

The chain is built from TRBV19 and TRBJ2-7; TCRdb's D call of TRBD2 is untestable without DNA. The CDR3 totals 12 residues. CDR1 and CDR2 (germline): LNHDA, SQIVND (reference sequence). The CDR3 region is CASSLLAGEQYF.

The V gene is TRBV11-1, the J gene TRBJ2-1; TCRdb selects TRBD2, and the lack of DNA leaves this call unchecked. The CDR3 length is 18 residues. Germline V gene lookup returns CDR1 SGHAT and CDR2 FQDESV (reference sequence). The CDR3 loop is CASSPGLAGWSSYNEQFF.

This sequence joins TRBV6-5 and TRBJ2-5; there is no DNA to check the TCRdb D call of TRBD2. Germline V gives CDR1 MNHEY, CDR2 SVGAGI. The CDR3 totals 14 residues. The CDR3 protein is CASSGLAGQETQYF.

The CDR3 spells CASSIGLAQETQYF. The V and J genes are TRBV5-4 and TRBJ2-5; the TCRdb call, TRBD2, lacks DNA for checking. The length of the CDR3 is 14 residues. Germline V gives CDR1 SGHNT, CDR2 YYREEE (reference sequence).

The chain recombines TRBV29-1 with TRBJ2-1; TCRdb calls TRBD1, which cannot be checked without DNA. The CDR3 totals 12 residues. Germline CDR1 and CDR2: SQVTM and ANQGSEA. CDR3 loop: CSVRSDPPEQFF.

The V gene is TRBV2, the J gene TRBJ2-7; TCRdb returns TRBD2, unconfirmable since there is no DNA. Germline lookup yields CDR1 SNHLY and CDR2 FYNNEI. The CDR3 has 16 residues. The CDR3 sequence is CASSEDSGGGFYEQYF.

The V and J genes are TRBV29-1 and TRBJ2-1; TCRdb outputs TRBD2, but without DNA this stays unchecked. CDR3 length equals 14 residues. Looked up from germline, CDR1 is SQVTM and CDR2 is ANQGSEA. CDR3: CSVGTSGDYNEQFF.

This sequence joins TRBV12-3 or TRBV12-4 and TRBJ2-7; the TCRdb D gene call, TRBD2, has no DNA to confirm it. The CDR3 covers 15 residues. CDR3: CASSLDAGLAGEQYF.

The chain is built from TRBV20-1 and TRBJ2-7. CDR3 length equals 15 residues. Per the germline V gene, CDR1 is DFQATT and CDR2 is SNEGSKA (reference sequence). This CDR3 is CSARPALASSYEQYF.

J is TRBJ1-2 and V is TRBV12-3 or TRBV12-4; the D call from TCRdb, TRBD1, cannot be confirmed without DNA. The length of the CDR3 is 16 residues. CDR3 sequence reads: CASSLGQGRLDDGYTF.

J is TRBJ2-7 and V is TRBV10-2; TCRdb's D call, TRBD2, is unchecked because there is no DNA. CDR1 WSHSY and CDR2 SAAADI come from the germline V gene. The CDR3 has 13 amino acids. The CDR3: CASSDGEAYEQYF.

The chain employs TRBV12-3 or TRBV12-4 and TRBJ1-2. CDR3 length equals 15 residues. The CDR3 sequence is CASSLGEGHLNGYTF.

CDR3 sequence reads: CASSLVGGGYEQYF. The gene calls are TRBV5-1 and TRBJ2-7; checking the TCRdb D call of TRBD1 is not possible without DNA. Germline assignment: CDR1 SGHRS and CDR2 YFSETQ. The CDR3 runs 14 residues.

This chain uses TRBV29-1 with TRBJ2-4; the TCRdb D gene call, TRBD2, has no DNA to confirm it. CDR3 length: 11 residues. The germline V gene has CDR1 SQVTM and CDR2 ANQGSEA. The CDR3 reads CSGRRQNIQYF. The complete variable domain, with remaining parts taken from reference TRBV29-1 and TRBJ2-4, reads SAVISQKPSRDICQRGTSLTIQCQVDSQVTMMFWYRQQPGQSLTLIATANQGSEATYESGFVIDKFPISRPNLTFSTLTVSNMSPEDSSIYLCSGRRQNIQYFGAGTRLSVL.

V is TRBV29-1 and J is TRBJ2-1; TCRdb returns TRBD2, unconfirmable since there is no DNA. CDR3 length: 15 residues. Germline CDR1 SQVTM, CDR2 ANQGSEA. The CDR3 sequence is CSVWTSGTQVHEQFF.

This sequence joins TRBV20-1 and TRBJ1-2; as DNA is missing, the TRBD1 call by TCRdb cannot be tested. Germline V gives CDR1 DFQATT, CDR2 SNEGSKA (reference sequence). The CDR3 is 12 residues long. The chain's CDR3 is CSARDSNYGYTF.

The chain is built from TRBV29-1 and TRBJ1-2; TCRdb's D gene call, TRBD1, goes unchecked for lack of DNA. Germline lookup yields CDR1 SQVTM and CDR2 ANQGSEA. The CDR3 covers 12 residues. The CDR3 sequence is CSVGGDDYGYTF.

The chain is built from TRBV28 and TRBJ2-7; absent DNA, TCRdb's TRBD2 call cannot be checked. CDR3 length: 18 residues. The germline gives CDR1 MDHEN, CDR2 SYDVKM. CDR3 loop: CASSSLWAFRLDWYEQYF.

The V call is TRBV7-8, the J call TRBJ2-4; TCRdb names TRBD1, which stays unverified in the absence of DNA. The CDR3 runs to 15 residues. Per the germline V gene, CDR1 is SGHVS and CDR2 is FQNEAQ. The CDR3 loop reads CASSPGPRAKNIQYF. Drawing the rest from reference TRBV7-8 and TRBJ2-4, the complete variable domain is GAGVSQSPRYKVAKRGQDVALRCDPISGHVSLFWYQQALGQGPEFLTYFQNEAQLDKSGLPSDRFFAERPEGSVSTLKIQRTQQEDSAVYLCASSPGPRAKNIQYFGAGTRLSVL.

This chain uses TRBV10-1 with TRBJ2-1; TCRdb selects TRBD1, and the lack of DNA leaves this call unchecked. The CDR3 totals 14 residues. Germline values: CDR1 WNHNN, CDR2 SYGVQD (reference sequence). CDR3: CANSEKTGMGEQFF.

The V gene is TRBV29-1, the J gene TRBJ2-7; TCRdb calls TRBD2, which cannot be checked without DNA. The CDR3 has 13 residues. CDR1 and CDR2 (germline): SQVTM, ANQGSEA. The CDR3 region is CSTLAGPTYEQYF.

The V call is TRBV7-8, the J call TRBJ2-3; the TCRdb D gene call, TRBD1, has no DNA to confirm it. Germline lookup yields CDR1 SGHVS and CDR2 FQNEAQ. This CDR3 has 14 amino acids. CDR3 sequence: CASSPPLQPDSQYF.

The chain recombines TRBV27 with TRBJ2-5; no DNA is available, so the TRBD1 call from TCRdb remains unchecked. The CDR3 length is 15 residues. The germline V gene encodes CDR1 MNHEY and CDR2 SMNVEV (reference sequence). CDR3 protein: CASSSGQISGETQYF.